This T cell receptor beta chain derives from a study of blood T cell repertoires in COVID-19. For the study at large: The United States, Italy and Spain provided the acute and convalescent COVID-19 samples. PBMCs, B-cell-depleted T cells, or T cells were the source of the cDNA or gDNA that made up the material.

This clone appeared a single time. Original processing methods: Reference gene primer amplification gave estimated nucleated cell counts. TCRdb's copy holds only in-frame clones and misses some; the assay was immunoSEQ multiplex PCR. V and J calls and clone size follow that table, whereas D and trimming were derived from the DNA. Here the sample spans nearly 200,000 clones, around four fifths being singletons. Trimming at V came to 3 bases and at J to 4 bases, leaving 5 bases not matched to a gene. CDR1 is MNHEY, CDR2 SVGAGI, per germline. The length of the CDR3 is 15 residues. Sequencing input: peripheral blood. The sequence was obtained from a woman in her seventies with active or convalescent COVID-19. The V and J genes are TRBV6-5 and TRBJ2-3; 9 nucleotides line up with TRBD2. CDR3 region: CASSYSGRRSDTQYF. The DNA for the CDR3 is TGTGCCAGCAGTTATAGCGGGAGAAGGTCAGATACGCAGTATTTT.